Shown below are 10 T cell receptor beta chains from a single sample sequenced in a study of T cell responses to AZD1222 COVID-19 vaccine. Sequencing used immunoSEQ multiplex PCR; TCRdb keeps in-frame clones, though not all of them. The sample includes 200,000 or so clones, more than 75% of them seen just once. Sequencing used peripheral blood, obtained on day 0 of MenACWY control vaccination. These receptors were taken from an adult in good health.

V gene TRBV7-8 combines with J gene TRBJ2-7; the D is unclear. V dropped 5 bases and J dropped 3 bases, with 17 bases sitting between them. The CDR3 length is 15 residues. CDR1 and CDR2 (germline): SGHVS, FQNEAQ. The CDR3 loop is CASSARALGYYEQYF. The CDR3 bases are TGTGCCAGCAGCGCCCGGGCCCTTGGGTACTACGAGCAGTACTTC.

The J gene is TRBJ2-7, the V gene TRBV6-2 or TRBV6-3; 13 bases agree with TRBD2. This CDR3 comprises 19 residues. V trimming: 2 bases; J trimming: 0 bases; junction bases outside the gene matches: 10. CDR1 and CDR2 from the germline V gene are MNHEY and SVGEGT. CDR3 DNA: TGTGCCAGCAGTTACACCGGGACTAGCGGGATGGGAAGCTCCTACGAGCAGTACTTC. Its translation: CASSYTGTSGMGSSYEQYF.

The genes are TRBV28 and TRBJ2-1; D gene ambiguous. V lost 4 bases to trimming and J lost 0 bases, with 13 bases between them. Germline CDR1 MDHEN, CDR2 SYDVKM. CDR3 length: 16 residues. CDR3 sequence reads: CASSYILRSSYNEQFF. CDR3 bases: TGTGCCAGCAGTTATATCCTCCGCTCCTCCTACAATGAGCAGTTCTTC. The full variable domain, with the rest looked up from reference TRBV28 and TRBJ2-1, is DVKVTQSSRYLVKRTGEKVFLECVQDMDHENMFWYRQDPGLGLRLIYFSYDVKMKEKGDIPEGYSVSREKKERFSLILESASTNQTSMYLCASSYILRSSYNEQFFGPGTRLTVL.

This clone was seen a handful of times. The J gene is TRBJ2-7, the V gene TRBV4-2, with TRBD2 identical over 7 bases. Germline trimming cut 0 bases from V and 3 bases from J; bases unmatched to any gene: 5. Looked up from germline, CDR1 is LGHNA and CDR2 is YNFKEQ. The CDR3 length is 15 residues. CDR3 nucleotides: TGTGCCAGCAGCCAAGATTCGGGGGGAAACTACGAGCAGTACTTC. Translated: CASSQDSGGNYEQYF.

The DNA of the CDR3 is TGTGCCAGCAGTGATCTTCTAGCGCGGAACACCGGGGAGCTGTTTTTT. Translation: CASSDLLARNTGELFF. This chain connects TRBV2 to TRBJ2-2, with D tentatively TRBD2 (6 bases). V lost 3 bases and J 1 base, leaving 12 bases between the germline ends. Germline V gene lookup returns CDR1 SNHLY and CDR2 FYNNEI. This CDR3 has 16 amino acids.

This clone came up a few times. The rearrangement joins TRBV5-1 to TRBJ2-6; 12 bases agree with TRBD1. V was pared by 4 bases and J by 0 bases, with 11 bases of the junction left unmatched. The CDR3 loop spans 20 amino acids. Germline lookup yields CDR1 SGHRS and CDR2 YFSETQ. The CDR3 DNA is TGCGCCAGCAGCCCCCGGGACAGGGGGCGCGGGAACTCTGGGGCCAACGTCCTGACTTTC. The encoded protein is CASSPRDRGRGNSGANVLTF.

The chain employs TRBV5-1 and TRBJ1-1; 11 bases align to TRBD1. This CDR3 region has 18 residues. V trimming: 3 bases; J trimming: 5 bases; junction bases outside the gene matches: 15. Germline assignment: CDR1 SGHRS and CDR2 YFSETQ. The CDR3 nucleotides read TGCGCCAGCAGCTACCGTGGACAGGGGGCACTTCTGAGAACTGAAGCTTTCTTT. Its protein product is CASSYRGQGALLRTEAFF.

This clone was picked up a small number of times. A read error may produce the germline difference seen at one junction end. This rearrangement joins TRBV7-7 to TRBJ2-7, with 8 bases matching TRBD1. CDR1 is SSHAT, CDR2 FNYEAQ, per germline (reference sequence). The CDR3 extends over 17 amino acids. The CDR3 DNA is TGTGCTAGCAGCTTCCCGGACAGGGTGAAGGTGTCCTACGAGCAGTACTTC. Protein: CASSFPDRVKVSYEQYF.

A few counts support this clone. The V and J genes are TRBV30 and TRBJ1-3, with 8 bases aligning to TRBD1. Germline CDR1 GTSNPN, CDR2 SVGIG (reference sequence). This CDR3 has 12 residues. The V and J ends lost 4 bases and 9 bases, in that order; junction bases with no gene match: 5. For the CDR3, the DNA is TGTGCCTGGACAGACAGGGGTGGCACCATATATTTT. It specifies CAWTDRGGTIYF.

V is TRBV11-2 and J is TRBJ1-2; TRBD1 matches at 8 bases. V shed 5 bases and J 4 bases; nucleotides not matched to a gene: 3. The CDR3 is made up of 13 amino acids. CDR1 and CDR2 from the germline V gene are SGHAT and FQNNGV. CDR3 DNA: TGTGCCAGCAGCCCAGGACAGGGCTATGGCTACACCTTC. Translation: CASSPGQGYGYTF. Full variable domain (missing parts from reference TRBV11-2 and TRBJ1-2): EAGVAQSPRYKIIEKRQSVAFWCNPISGHATLYWYQQILGQGPKLLIQFQNNGVVDDSQLPKDRFSAERLKGVDSTLKIQPAKLEDSAVYLCASSPGQGYGYTFGSGTRLTVV.